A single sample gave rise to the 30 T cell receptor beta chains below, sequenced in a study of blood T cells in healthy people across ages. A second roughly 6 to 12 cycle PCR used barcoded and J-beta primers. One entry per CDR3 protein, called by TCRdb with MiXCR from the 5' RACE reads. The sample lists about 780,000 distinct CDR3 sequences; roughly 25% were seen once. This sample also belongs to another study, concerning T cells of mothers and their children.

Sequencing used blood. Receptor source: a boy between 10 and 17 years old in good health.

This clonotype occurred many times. The CDR3 spells CATRLGGQLSYEQYF. DNA of the CDR3: TGTGCCACCCGGCTTGGTGGACAGCTATCCTACGAGCAGTACTTC. J is TRBJ2-5 and V is TRBV25-1; TRBD1 might be the D (6 bases). With the DNA end fitting TRBJ2-7 better, the J assignment may be wrong. This CDR3 spans 15 amino acids. Germline V gives CDR1 MGHDK, CDR2 SYGVNS.

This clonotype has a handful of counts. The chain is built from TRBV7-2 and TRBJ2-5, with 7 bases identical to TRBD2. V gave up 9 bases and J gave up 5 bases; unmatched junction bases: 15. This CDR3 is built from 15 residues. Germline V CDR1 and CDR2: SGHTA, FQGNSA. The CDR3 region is CASRTGGNHGETQYF. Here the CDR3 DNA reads TGTGCCAGTCGAACGGGAGGAAATCACGGGGAGACCCAGTACTTC.

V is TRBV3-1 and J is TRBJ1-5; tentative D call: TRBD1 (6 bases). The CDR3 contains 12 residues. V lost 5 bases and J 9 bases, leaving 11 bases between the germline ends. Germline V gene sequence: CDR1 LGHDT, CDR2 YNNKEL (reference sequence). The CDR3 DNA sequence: TGTGCCAGCAGCGTAGAAGGGGGGCCCCAGCATTTT. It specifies CASSVEGGPQHF.

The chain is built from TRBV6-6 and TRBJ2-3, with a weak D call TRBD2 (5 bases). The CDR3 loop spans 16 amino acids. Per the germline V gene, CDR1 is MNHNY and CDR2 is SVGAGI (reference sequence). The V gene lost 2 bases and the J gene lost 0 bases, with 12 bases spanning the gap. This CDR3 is CASSYLLGVSTDTQYF. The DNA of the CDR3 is TGTGCCAGCAGTTACCTCCTCGGGGTTAGCACAGATACGCAGTATTTT.

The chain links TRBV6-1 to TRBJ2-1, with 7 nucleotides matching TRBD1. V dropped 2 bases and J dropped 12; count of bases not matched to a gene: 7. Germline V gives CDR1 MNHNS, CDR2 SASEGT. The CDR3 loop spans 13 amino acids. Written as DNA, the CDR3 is TGTGCCAGCAGTGAAAGAGACAGGGTCTCGCAGTTCTTC. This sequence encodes CASSERDRVSQFF.

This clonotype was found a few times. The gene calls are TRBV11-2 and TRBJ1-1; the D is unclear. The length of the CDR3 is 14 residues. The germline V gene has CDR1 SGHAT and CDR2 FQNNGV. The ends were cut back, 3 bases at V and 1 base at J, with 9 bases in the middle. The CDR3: CASSFVQRNTEAFF. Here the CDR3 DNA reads TGTGCCAGCAGCTTTGTACAGAGGAACACTGAAGCTTTCTTT.

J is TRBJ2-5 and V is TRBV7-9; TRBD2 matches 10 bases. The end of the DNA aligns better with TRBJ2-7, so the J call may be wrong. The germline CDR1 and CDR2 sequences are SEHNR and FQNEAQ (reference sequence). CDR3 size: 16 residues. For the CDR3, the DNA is TGTGCCAGCAGCGCCCAGCTAGCGGGGGTCTCCTACGAGCAGTACTTC. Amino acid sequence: CASSAQLAGVSYEQYF.

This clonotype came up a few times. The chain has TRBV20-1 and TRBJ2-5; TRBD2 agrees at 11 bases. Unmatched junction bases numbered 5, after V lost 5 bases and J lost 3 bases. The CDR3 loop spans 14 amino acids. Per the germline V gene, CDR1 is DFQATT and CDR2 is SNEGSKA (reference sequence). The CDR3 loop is CSARVAGGEETQYF. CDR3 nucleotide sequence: TGCAGTGCTCGAGTAGCGGGGGGGGAAGAGACCCAGTACTTC.

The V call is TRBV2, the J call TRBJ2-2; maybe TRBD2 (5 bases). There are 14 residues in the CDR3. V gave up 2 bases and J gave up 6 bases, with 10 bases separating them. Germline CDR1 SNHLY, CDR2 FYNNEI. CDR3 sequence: CASSEKGSAGELFF. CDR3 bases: TGTGCCAGCAGTGAAAAGGGTAGCGCCGGGGAGCTGTTTTTT.

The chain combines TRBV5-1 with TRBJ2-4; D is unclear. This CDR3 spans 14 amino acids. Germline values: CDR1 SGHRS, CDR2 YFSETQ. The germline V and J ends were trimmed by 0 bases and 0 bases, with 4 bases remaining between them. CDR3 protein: CASSLDLAKNIQYF. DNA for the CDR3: TGCGCCAGCAGCTTGGATCTAGCCAAAAACATTCAGTACTTC. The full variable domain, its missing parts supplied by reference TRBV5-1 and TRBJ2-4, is KAGVTQTPRYLIKTRGQQVTLSCSPISGHRSVSWYQQTPGQGLQFLFEYFSETQRNKGNFPGRFSGRQFSNSRSEMNVSTLELGDSALYLCASSLDLAKNIQYFGAGTRLSVL.

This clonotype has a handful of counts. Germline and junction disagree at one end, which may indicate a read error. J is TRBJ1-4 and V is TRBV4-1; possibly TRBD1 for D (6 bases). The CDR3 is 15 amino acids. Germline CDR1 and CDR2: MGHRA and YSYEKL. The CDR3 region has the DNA TGCGCCAGCAGTCAAGAGAGGGGGTCTAATGAAAAACTGTTTTTT. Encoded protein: CASSQERGSNEKLFF.

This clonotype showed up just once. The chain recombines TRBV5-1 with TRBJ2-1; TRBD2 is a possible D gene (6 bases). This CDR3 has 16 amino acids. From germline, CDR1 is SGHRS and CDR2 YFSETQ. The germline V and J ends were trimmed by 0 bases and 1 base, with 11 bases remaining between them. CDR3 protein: CASSLVPGVSYNEQFF. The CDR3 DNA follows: TGCGCCAGCAGCTTGGTACCGGGGGTGTCCTACAATGAGCAGTTCTTC.

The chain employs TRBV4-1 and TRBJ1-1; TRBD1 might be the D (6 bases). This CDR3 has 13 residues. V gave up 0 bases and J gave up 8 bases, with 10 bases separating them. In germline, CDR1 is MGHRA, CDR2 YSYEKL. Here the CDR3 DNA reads TGCGCCAGCAGCCAAGATTGGACAGAGGAAGCTTTCTTT. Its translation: CASSQDWTEEAFF.

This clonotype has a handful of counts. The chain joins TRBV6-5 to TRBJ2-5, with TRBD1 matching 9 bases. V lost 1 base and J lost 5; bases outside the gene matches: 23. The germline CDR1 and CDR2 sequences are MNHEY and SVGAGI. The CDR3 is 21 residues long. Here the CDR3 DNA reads TGTGCCAGCAGTTACTGGGCGGGACAGGGATTTTGGGGGAGAACCTTTGAGACCCAGTACTTC. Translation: CASSYWAGQGFWGRTFETQYF.

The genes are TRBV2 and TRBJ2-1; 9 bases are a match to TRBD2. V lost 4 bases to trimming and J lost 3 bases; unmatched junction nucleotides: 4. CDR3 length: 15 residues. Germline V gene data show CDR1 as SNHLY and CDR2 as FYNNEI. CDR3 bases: TGTGCCAGCAGTGCAAGAGCGGGGGGCTACAATGAGCAGTTCTTC. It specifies CASSARAGGYNEQFF.

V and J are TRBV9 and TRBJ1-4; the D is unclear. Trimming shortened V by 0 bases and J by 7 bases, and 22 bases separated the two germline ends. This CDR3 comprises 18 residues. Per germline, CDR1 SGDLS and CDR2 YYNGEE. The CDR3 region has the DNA TGTGCCAGCAGCGTAGAAGGAGCTCCGAGCGGAGCGTTTGAAAAACTGTTTTTT. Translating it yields CASSVEGAPSGAFEKLFF. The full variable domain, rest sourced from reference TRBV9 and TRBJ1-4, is DSGVTQTPKHLITATGQRVTLRCSPRSGDLSVYWYQQSLDQGLQFLIQYYNGEERAKGNILERFSAQQFPDLHSELNLSSLELGDSALYFCASSVEGAPSGAFEKLFFGSGTQLSVL.

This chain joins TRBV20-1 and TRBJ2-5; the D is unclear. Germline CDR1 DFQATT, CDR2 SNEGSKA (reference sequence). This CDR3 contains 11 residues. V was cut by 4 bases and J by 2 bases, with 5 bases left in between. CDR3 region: CSAKVQETQYF. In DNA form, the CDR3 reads TGCAGTGCTAAAGTGCAAGAGACCCAGTACTTC.

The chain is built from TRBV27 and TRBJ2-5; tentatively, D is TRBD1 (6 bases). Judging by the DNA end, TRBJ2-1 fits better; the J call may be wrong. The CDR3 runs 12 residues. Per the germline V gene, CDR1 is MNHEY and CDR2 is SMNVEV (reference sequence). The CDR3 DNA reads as TGTGCCAGCAGTGCCCCAGGGGTAGTGCAGTTCTTC. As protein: CASSAPGVVQFF.

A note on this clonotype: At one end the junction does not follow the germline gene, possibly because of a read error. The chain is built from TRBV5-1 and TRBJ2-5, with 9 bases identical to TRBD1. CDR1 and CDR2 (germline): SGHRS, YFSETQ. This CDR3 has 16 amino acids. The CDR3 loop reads CAGSSAPQGALETQYF. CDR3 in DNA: TGCGCCGGCAGCAGCGCCCCACAGGGGGCTCTGGAGACCCAGTACTTC.

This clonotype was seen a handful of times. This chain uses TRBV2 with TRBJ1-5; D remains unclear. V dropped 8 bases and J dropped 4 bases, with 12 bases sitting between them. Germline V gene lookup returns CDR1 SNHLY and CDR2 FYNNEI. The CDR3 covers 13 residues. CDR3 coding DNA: TGTGCCAGCCGGTGGGAAGCGAATCAGCCCCAGCATTTT. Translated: CASRWEANQPQHF.

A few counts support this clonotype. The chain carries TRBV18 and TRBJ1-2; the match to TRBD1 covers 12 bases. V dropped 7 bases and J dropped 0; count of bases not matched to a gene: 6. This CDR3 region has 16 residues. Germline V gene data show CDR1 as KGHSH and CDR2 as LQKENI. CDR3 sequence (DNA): TGTGCCAGCTTCCCGGGACAGGGGGCGACTAACTATGGCTACACCTTC. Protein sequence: CASFPGQGATNYGYTF.

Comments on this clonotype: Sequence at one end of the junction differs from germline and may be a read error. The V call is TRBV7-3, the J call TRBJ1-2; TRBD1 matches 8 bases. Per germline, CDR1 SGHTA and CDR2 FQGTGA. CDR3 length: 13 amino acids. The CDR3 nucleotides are TGTCCCAGCAGCTCCGGACAGGGCGCTGGCTACACCTTC. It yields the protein CPSSSGQGAGYTF.

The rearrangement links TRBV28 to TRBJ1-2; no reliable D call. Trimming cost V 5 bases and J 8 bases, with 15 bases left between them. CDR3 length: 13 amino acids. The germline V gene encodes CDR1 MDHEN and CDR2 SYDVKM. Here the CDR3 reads CASSQEGERGYTF. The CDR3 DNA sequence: TGTGCCAGCAGTCAGGAGGGCGAGAGAGGCTACACCTTC.

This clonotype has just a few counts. CDR3 amino acids: CSVEAYSEAFF. CDR3 DNA: TGCAGCGTTGAAGCTTACAGTGAAGCTTTCTTT. The V gene is TRBV29-1, the J gene TRBJ1-1; no firm D call. Trimming cost V 1 base and J 7 bases, with 7 bases left between them. Germline loops: CDR1 SQVTM, CDR2 ANQGSEA. The CDR3 is made up of 11 amino acids. The full variable domain, its missing parts supplied by reference TRBV29-1 and TRBJ1-1, is SAVISQKPSRDICQRGTSLTIQCQVDSQVTMMFWYRQQPGQSLTLIATANQGSEATYESGFVIDKFPISRPNLTFSTLTVSNMSPEDSSIYLCSVEAYSEAFFGQGTRLTVV.

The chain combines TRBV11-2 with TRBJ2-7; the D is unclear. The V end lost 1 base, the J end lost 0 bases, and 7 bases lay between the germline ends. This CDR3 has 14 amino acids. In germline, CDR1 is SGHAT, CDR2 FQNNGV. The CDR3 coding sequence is TGTGCCAGCAGCTTAGTAGACCTCTCCTACGAGCAGTACTTC. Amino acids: CASSLVDLSYEQYF. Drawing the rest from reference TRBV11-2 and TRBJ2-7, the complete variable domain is EAGVAQSPRYKIIEKRQSVAFWCNPISGHATLYWYQQILGQGPKLLIQFQNNGVVDDSQLPKDRFSAERLKGVDSTLKIQPAKLEDSAVYLCASSLVDLSYEQYFGPGTRLTVT.

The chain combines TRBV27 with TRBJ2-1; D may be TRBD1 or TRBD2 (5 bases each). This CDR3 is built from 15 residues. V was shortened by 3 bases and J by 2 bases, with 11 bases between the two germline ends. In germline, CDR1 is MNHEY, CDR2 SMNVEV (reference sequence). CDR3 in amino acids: CASSFGTATYNEQFF. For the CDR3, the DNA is TGTGCCAGCAGTTTTGGGACGGCCACCTACAATGAGCAGTTCTTC.

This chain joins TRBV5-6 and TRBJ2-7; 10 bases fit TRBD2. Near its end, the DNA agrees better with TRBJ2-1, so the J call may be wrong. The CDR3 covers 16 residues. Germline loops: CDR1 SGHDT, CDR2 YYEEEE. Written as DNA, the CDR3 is TGTGCCAGCAGCTCCCTGAGCGGGGGGGACTACAATGAGCAGTTCTTC. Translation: CASSSLSGGDYNEQFF.

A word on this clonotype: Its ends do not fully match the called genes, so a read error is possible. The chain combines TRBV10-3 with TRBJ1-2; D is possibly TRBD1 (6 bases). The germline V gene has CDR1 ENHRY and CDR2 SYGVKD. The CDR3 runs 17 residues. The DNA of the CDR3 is TGTACCATCAGTGAGCCGGGACACTATAAATCTTTCTATGGCTACACCTTC. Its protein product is CTISEPGHYKSFYGYTF.

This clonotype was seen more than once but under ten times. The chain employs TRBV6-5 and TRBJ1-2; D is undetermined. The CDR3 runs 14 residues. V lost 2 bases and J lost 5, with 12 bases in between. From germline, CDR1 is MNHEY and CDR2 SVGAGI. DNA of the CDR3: TGTGCCAGCAGTTACCCCGGTAGCCGGTATGGCTACACCTTC. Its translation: CASSYPGSRYGYTF.

This chain's CDR3 is CSVEDWTANTEAFF. In nucleotides, the CDR3 is TGCAGCGTTGAAGACTGGACAGCGAACACTGAAGCTTTCTTT. This chain joins TRBV29-1 and TRBJ1-1, with D possibly being TRBD1 (6 bases). This CDR3 comprises 14 residues. Germline CDR1 and CDR2: SQVTM and ANQGSEA. The V end lost 0 bases, the J end lost 1 base, and 9 bases lay between the germline ends.